This is a list of T cell receptor beta chains from one sample in a study of T cell responses to AZD1222 COVID-19 vaccine. Assay used: immunoSEQ multiplex PCR; TCRdb lists only in-frame clones, some missing. This sample has under 150,000 clones; approximately 91% occur once, and the top ten carry 1.9%. The material sequenced was peripheral blood, taken 28 days after the second AZD1222 dose. The receptors here all came from an adult who received the AZD1222 COVID-19 vaccine. Each CDR3 is given with its conserved first and last residue. D genes are given only for firm matches. Clone size, where shown, is once, few, many, or a class for clones that have expanded.

d_gene: -; v_gene: TRBV7-9; j_gene: TRBJ2-3; abundance: -; CDR3nt: TGTGCCAGCAGCTTAAGGGAATTTAGCACAGATACGCAGTATTTT; CDR3aa: CASSLREFSTDTQYF
d_gene: -; v_gene: TRBV6-6; j_gene: TRBJ2-3; abundance: -; CDR3nt: TGTGCCAGCAGTTCCCACGGCCCAAGCCCAGATACGCAGTATTTT; CDR3aa: CASSSHGPSPDTQYF
d_gene: -; v_gene: TRBV9; j_gene: TRBJ1-2; abundance: -; CDR3nt: TGTGCCAGCAGCACAGACAGAGACTATGGCTACACCTTC; CDR3aa: CASSTDRDYGYTF
d_gene: -; v_gene: TRBV5-1; j_gene: TRBJ2-3; abundance: -; CDR3nt: TGCGCCAGCAGCAGGACTCACAGCCGGGGCACAGATACGCAGTATTTT; CDR3aa: CASSRTHSRGTDTQYF
d_gene: -; v_gene: TRBV5-1; j_gene: TRBJ2-1; abundance: -; CDR3nt: TGCGCCAGCAGCTTGGTGGGGATAAGCTCCTACAATGAGCAGTTCTTC; CDR3aa: CASSLVGISSYNEQFF
d_gene: -; v_gene: TRBV5-6; j_gene: TRBJ1-5; abundance: -; CDR3nt: TGTGCCAGCAGCCGGGGGCAGACGAGTCAGCCCCAGCATTTT; CDR3aa: CASSRGQTSQPQHF
d_gene: -; v_gene: TRBV5-6; j_gene: TRBJ2-3; abundance: -; CDR3nt: TGTGCCAGCAGCTTTCCCAGCCTCGAGGTCCCAGATACGCAGTATTTT; CDR3aa: CASSFPSLEVPDTQYF
d_gene: -; v_gene: TRBV7-6; j_gene: TRBJ1-1; abundance: -; CDR3nt: TGTGCCAGCAGCTCCACCCCTGCACTTTCTATACCGGCTTTCTTT; CDR3aa: CASSSTPALSIPAFF
d_gene: -; v_gene: TRBV7-2; j_gene: TRBJ1-6; abundance: -; CDR3nt: TGTGCCAGCAGTCTCGTGGTGGGGAATTCACCCCTCCACTTT; CDR3aa: CASSLVVGNSPLHF
d_gene: -; v_gene: TRBV11-3; j_gene: TRBJ2-7; abundance: once; CDR3nt: TGTGCCAGCAGCTTGAGGTACGAGCAGTACTTC; CDR3aa: CASSLRYEQYF
d_gene: -; v_gene: TRBV7-8; j_gene: TRBJ2-7; abundance: -; CDR3nt: TGTGCCAGCAGCTTCCGGTGGGGGGCCACCTACGAGCAGTACTTC; CDR3aa: CASSFRWGATYEQYF
d_gene: -; v_gene: TRBV12-3/TRBV12-4; j_gene: TRBJ2-2; abundance: -; CDR3nt: TGTGCCAGCAGTACACCTGCCGGGGAGCTGTTTTTT; CDR3aa: CASSTPAGELFF
d_gene: -; v_gene: TRBV6-6; j_gene: TRBJ2-5; abundance: -; CDR3nt: TGTGCCAGCAGTTACGAAGGGGGGGGTCTCCAAGAGACCCAGTACTTC; CDR3aa: CASSYEGGGLQETQYF
d_gene: -; v_gene: TRBV6-5; j_gene: TRBJ2-3; abundance: -; CDR3nt: TGTGCCAGCGGCCCCTATGCAGATACGCAGTATTTT; CDR3aa: CASGPYADTQYF
d_gene: -; v_gene: TRBV19; j_gene: TRBJ1-2; abundance: -; CDR3nt: TGTGCCAGTAGTGGCTTAGCCCTCTTGAATGGCTACACCTTC; CDR3aa: CASSGLALLNGYTF
d_gene: -; v_gene: TRBV14; j_gene: TRBJ1-6; abundance: -; CDR3nt: TGTGCCAGCAGCCAAGTGTTAAAGGGGCCAGGGCTTTTCGGTCGAAATTCACCCCTCCACTTT; CDR3aa: CASSQVLKGPGLFGRNSPLHF